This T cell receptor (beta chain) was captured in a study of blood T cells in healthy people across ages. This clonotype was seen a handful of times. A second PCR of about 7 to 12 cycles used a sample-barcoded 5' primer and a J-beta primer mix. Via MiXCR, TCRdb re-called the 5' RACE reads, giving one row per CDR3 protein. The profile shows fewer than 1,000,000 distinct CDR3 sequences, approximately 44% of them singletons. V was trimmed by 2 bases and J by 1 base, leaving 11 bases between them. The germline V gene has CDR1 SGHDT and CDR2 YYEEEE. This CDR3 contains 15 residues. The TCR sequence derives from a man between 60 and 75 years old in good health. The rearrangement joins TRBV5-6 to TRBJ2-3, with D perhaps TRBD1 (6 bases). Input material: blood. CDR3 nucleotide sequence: TGTGCCAGCAGCTTTGGTAGACAGGGCACAGATACGCAGTATTTT. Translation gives CASSFGRQGTDTQYF.